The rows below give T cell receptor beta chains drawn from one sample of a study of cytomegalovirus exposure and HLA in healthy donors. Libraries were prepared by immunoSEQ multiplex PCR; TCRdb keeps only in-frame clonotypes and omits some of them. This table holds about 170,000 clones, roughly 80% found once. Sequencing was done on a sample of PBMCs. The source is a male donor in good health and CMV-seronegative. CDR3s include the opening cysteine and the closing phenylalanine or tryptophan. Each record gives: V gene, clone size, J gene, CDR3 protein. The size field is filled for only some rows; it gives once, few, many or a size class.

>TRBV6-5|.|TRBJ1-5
CASRPTGGSQPQHF
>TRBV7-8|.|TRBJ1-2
CASSLSADSYGYTF
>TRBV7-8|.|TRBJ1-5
CASSLGGPGDVNQPQHF
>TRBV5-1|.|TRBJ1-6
CASSPGQGSGSPLHF
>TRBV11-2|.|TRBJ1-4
CASSLYYSATNEKLFF
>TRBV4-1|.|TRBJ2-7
CASSLRGDYEQYF
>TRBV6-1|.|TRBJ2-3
CASSVDRGTQYF
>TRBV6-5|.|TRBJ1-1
CASSREILNTEAFF
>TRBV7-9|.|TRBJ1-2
CASKTEDGYTF
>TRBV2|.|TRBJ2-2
CASSRAGGVGELFF
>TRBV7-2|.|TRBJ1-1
CASSSPYGTEAFF
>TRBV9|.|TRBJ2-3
CASSPRLAGVPSDTQYF
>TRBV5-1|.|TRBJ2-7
CASSTGEPISYEQYF
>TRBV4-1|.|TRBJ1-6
CASSQPQGTGTYNSPLHF
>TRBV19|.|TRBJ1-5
CASNQALLDNQPQHF
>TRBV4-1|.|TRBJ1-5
CASSTTGPNQPQHF
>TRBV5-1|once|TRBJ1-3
CASSFTGGSGNTIYF
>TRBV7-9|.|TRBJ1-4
CASSLSGVGEKLFF
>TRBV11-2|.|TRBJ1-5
CASSPSEDQPQHF
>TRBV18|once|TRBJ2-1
CASSPEQLAHEQFF
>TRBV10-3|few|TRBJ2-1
CAIGKVISEQFF
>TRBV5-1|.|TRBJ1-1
CASSLVSGGNTEAFF
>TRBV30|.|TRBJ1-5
CAWSFRDSFYSNQPQHF
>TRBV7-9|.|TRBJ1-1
CASSSREGTEAFF
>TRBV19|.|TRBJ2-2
CASSMGYEVHEVRGRFTGELFF
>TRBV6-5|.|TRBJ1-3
CASSYGPSSGNTIYF
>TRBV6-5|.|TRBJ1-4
CASSYSGPREKLFF
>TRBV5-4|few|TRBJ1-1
CASSFGRQGENTEAFF
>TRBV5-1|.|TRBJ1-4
CASSFGQGREKLFF